This T cell receptor (beta chain) was obtained from a study of beta chain features in type 1 diabetes (dated by TCRdb to the late 2010s). For the study in its entirety: No differences in mean age, gender distribution, total cell number or subset yield were found between patients and healthy donors. Across all samples, roughly 110,000,000 sorted cells were examined, and cell number per subset correlated strongly with RNA yield. The study compared TCRB repertoires of sorted circulating CD4+ T cell subsets between recently diagnosed type 1 diabetes patients and matched healthy donors. Regulatory and stem cell-like memory subsets were obtained from only 8 patients and about 8 healthy donors, while naive and central memory subsets were obtained from all 30 or so donors.

The entire isolated RNA was reverse transcribed using the High Capacity cDNA Reverse Transcription Kit, and thus expressed TCRB transcripts were sequenced. Deep immunoSEQ sequencing was applied to naive, central memory and regulatory T cell samples, giving an average of about 3.8 million total reads per sample. Sorted cells were lysed in RLT buffer, and RNA was extracted using DNase-treated RNeasy Micro or Mini kits according to cell number. To prevent cross-contamination, every cell subset was processed on its own, while patient and healthy donor samples were processed together. The immunoSEQ multiplex PCR was used to amplify TCRB sequences from cDNA, generating 87-bp fragments that spanned the CDR3 region. Amplicons were sequenced on the Illumina HiSeq platform. The authors' pipeline ran thus. PCR bias was corrected computationally using synthetic template baselines, and reads within Hamming distance 2 were collapsed, with unmergeable singletons discarded. Reads were aligned against IMGT so that V, D and J genes, CDR3 length and insertions or deletions at six rearrangement sites could be assigned. Within each subset, clonotype counts were normalized to sorted cell number, after which true diversity and Gini coefficients were computed with the tcR R package. The overlap coefficient, calculated on TCRB nucleotide sequences, was used to quantify repertoire sharing. As a proxy for the pre-selection repertoire, out-of-frame TCRB sequences from naive cells were analyzed. TCRdb took this table from immuneACCESS and kept in-frame rearrangements with V and J called. Such tables lack part of the clones; where checked against another copy, unresolved V genes explain under half of the gap, and the rest is unexplained. V, J and clone size derive from that table, while D and trimming were established from the DNA sequence. In all, the sample holds 200,000 to 250,000 clones, and more than 9% of those were seen once. Clones ranked in the top ten supply approximately 0.035% of the sample.

The investigation overall reported the following: Because cDNA was sequenced instead of genomic DNA, highly expressing activated cells could be over-represented, though the groups showed no difference in activation or CD3 levels. Naive, central memory and regulatory TCRB repertoires appeared to be more alike among patients than among healthy donors. Only small numbers of individuals were included in the HLA sub-analyses, which left unresolved whether HLA type had any influence on TCRB rearrangement. Patients with type 1 diabetes made fewer insertions and deleted more nucleotides at VDJ recombination sites, implying thymic rearrangement abnormalities. PCR may preferentially amplify shorter templates, but because patient and control samples were amplified and corrected together, any resulting skew would affect both groups equally. Type 1 diabetes patients showed a moderate but significant shortening of TCRB CDR3 length in all four CD4+ subsets.

From the germline V gene, CDR1 is SGDLS and CDR2 is YYNGEE. The CDR3 spans 18 residues, from the cysteine through the phenylalanine. Just CDR3 DNA is preserved here, 54 bases in frame from base 1. V has 0 bases trimmed and J has 6 bases trimmed; junction bases matching no gene number 14. This clone was observed a few times. What antigen it recognizes has not been identified. No base qualities exist here, and no much larger clone lies one base off it. A single peripheral blood draw of about 120 mL on average was collected from each donor into heparinised tubes. Naive, central memory, regulatory and stem cell-like memory CD4+ T cells were sorted on a BD FACSAria II using a panel including CD45RO, CCR7, CD25, CD127, CD95 and CD27. Every sorted population had a purity above 95%. PBMCs were separated immediately by Lymphoprep density gradient centrifugation and were stained directly, without being cultured. Samples were stained and sorted in pairs, with one healthy donor and one patient per experiment, so that batch effects were minimized.

The receptor was derived from a woman between 18 and 29 years old in good health. Sequenced sample: naive CD4+ T cells from blood. The sample's cell subset or site label, in plain terms: true naive CD4+ T cells. The rearrangement joined TRBV9 to TRBJ2-7; 11 central bases correspond to TRBD2. The CDR3 here reads CASSVAPGPSSGRFEQYF. In nucleotides, the sequence is TGTGCCAGCAGCGTAGCCCCGGGGCCGTCTAGCGGGAGGTTCGAGCAGTACTTC.